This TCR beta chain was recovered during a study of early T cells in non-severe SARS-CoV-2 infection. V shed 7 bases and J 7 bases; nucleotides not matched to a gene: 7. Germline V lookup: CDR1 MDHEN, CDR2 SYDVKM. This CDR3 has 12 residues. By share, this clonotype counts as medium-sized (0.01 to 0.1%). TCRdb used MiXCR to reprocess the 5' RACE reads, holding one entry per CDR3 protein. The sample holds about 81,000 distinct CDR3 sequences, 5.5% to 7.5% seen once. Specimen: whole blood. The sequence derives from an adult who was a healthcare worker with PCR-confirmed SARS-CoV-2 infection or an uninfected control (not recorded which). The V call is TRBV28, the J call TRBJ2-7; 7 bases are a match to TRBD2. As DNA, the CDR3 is TGTGCCAGCAATCCACTCGGGGGGGAGCAGTACTTC. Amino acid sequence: CASNPLGGEQYF.